The clone carrying this TCR beta chain showed up just once. Germline V gene data show CDR1 as SGHRS and CDR2 as YFSETQ. The CDR3 sequence is 14 residues long. The junction had 3 bases not matched to a gene; V was cut back by 0 bases and J by 9 bases. The sample is drawn from a study of blood T cell repertoires in COVID-19. About the research overall: Donors in the United States, Italy and Spain gave samples during acute or convalescent COVID-19. T cells, B-cell-depleted T cells, or PBMCs provided the cDNA or gDNA that served as material.

Per the original methods: Reference gene primer amplification in the assay estimated nucleated cell counts. The data were produced by immunoSEQ multiplex PCR, yet TCRdb's version contains in-frame clones alone and is incomplete. V, J and clone size derive from that table, while D and trimming were established from the DNA sequence. This sample has about 69,000 clones, with about 85% found just once. Specimen: peripheral blood. This chain uses TRBV5-1 with TRBJ1-6; 7 bases fit TRBD1. The origin of this receptor is a man older than 75 with acute or convalescent COVID-19. CDR3 amino acids: CASSLGQGGSPLHF. The CDR3 DNA is TGCGCCAGCAGCTTGGGACAGGGTGGTTCACCCCTCCACTTT.